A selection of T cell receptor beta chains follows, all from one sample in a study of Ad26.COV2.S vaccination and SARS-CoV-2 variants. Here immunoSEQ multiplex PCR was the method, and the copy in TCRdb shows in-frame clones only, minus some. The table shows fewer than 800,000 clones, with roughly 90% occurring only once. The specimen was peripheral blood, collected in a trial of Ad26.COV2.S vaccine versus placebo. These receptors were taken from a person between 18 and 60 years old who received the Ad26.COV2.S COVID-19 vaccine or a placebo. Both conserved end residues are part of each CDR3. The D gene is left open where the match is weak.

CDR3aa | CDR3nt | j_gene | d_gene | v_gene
CASSLPDNEKLFF | TGTGCCAGTAGTCTTCCAGATAATGAAAAACTGTTTTTT | TRBJ1-4 | - | TRBV19
CASSGPTGVTEAFF | TGCGCCAGCAGCGGCCCTACGGGAGTTACTGAAGCTTTCTTT | TRBJ1-1 | - | TRBV5-1
CASSLRLAGRYEQYF | TGCGCCAGCAGCTTAAGACTAGCGGGACGCTACGAGCAGTACTTC | TRBJ2-7 | TRBD2 | TRBV5-1
CASSQEPGPQPALDSNQPQHF | TGCGCCAGCAGCCAAGAACCGGGACCACAACCGGCCTTGGATAGCAATCAGCCCCAGCATTTT | TRBJ1-5 | - | TRBV4-1
CSVGREYRETQYF | TGCAGCGTCGGAAGGGAATACCGAGAGACCCAGTACTTC | TRBJ2-5 | - | TRBV29-1
CASSSRGTDTAGLHF | TGTGCCAGCAGTTCTAGAGGTACAGACACGGCGGGACTCCACTTT | TRBJ1-6 | - | TRBV27
CASSLARGSSYEQYF | TGTGCCAGCAGCTTAGCGCGGGGGTCCAGCTACGAGCAGTACTTC | TRBJ2-7 | TRBD2 | TRBV7-8
CASSARDRGRRGNEKLFF | TGTGCCAGCAGCGCCCGGGACAGGGGCCGAAGGGGTAATGAAAAACTGTTTTTT | TRBJ1-4 | TRBD1 | TRBV11-2
CASSYLREAFF | TGTGCCAGCAGTTACCTCAGGGAAGCTTTCTTT | TRBJ1-1 | - | TRBV6-2/TRBV6-3
CASSEVYTDTQYF | TGCGCCAGCAGTGAGGTATACACAGATACGCAGTATTTT | TRBJ2-3 | - | TRBV10-2